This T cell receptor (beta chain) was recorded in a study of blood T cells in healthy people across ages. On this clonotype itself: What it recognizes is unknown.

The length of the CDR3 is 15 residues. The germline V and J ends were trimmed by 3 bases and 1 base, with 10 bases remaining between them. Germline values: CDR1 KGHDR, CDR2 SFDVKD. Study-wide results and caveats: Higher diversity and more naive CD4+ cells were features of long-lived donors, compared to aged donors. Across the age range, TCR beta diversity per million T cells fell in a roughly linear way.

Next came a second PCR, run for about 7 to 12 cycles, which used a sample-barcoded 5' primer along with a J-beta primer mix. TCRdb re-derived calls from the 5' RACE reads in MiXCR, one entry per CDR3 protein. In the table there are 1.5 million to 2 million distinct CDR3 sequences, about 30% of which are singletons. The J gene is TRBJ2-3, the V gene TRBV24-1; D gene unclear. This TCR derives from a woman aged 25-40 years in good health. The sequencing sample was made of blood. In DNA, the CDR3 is TGTGCCACCAGTGATACCTCAGGACGCACAGATACGCAGTATTTT. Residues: CATSDTSGRTDTQYF.